One sample yielded the 22 T cell receptor beta chains listed below, sequenced in a study of shared T cell receptors in the human thymus. Libraries were prepared by immunoSEQ multiplex PCR; TCRdb keeps only in-frame clonotypes and omits some of them. The top ten clones hold more than 0.008% of a sample with 700,000 or so clones, 80% to 90% of them seen once. These data also formed part of another study, on human thymus T cells.

Sequenced material: thymocytes. The receptors derive from a girl under three years old with a congenital heart defect.

This clone was recorded only once. The rearrangement uses TRBV7-2 and TRBJ2-1; 11 bases are shared with TRBD2. V was clipped by 1 base and J by 6 bases; unmatched bases: 5. CDR1 SGHTA and CDR2 FQGNSA come from the germline V gene. The CDR3 covers 16 residues. CDR3 bases: TGTGCCAGCAGCTTAGATAGCGGGGGGGCTGGCAATGAGCAGTTCTTC. This gives the protein CASSLDSGGAGNEQFF. Full variable domain (missing parts from reference TRBV7-2 and TRBJ2-1): GAGVSQSPSNKVTEKGKDVELRCDPISGHTALYWYRQSLGQGLEFLIYFQGNSAPDKSGLPSDRFSAERTGGSVSTLTIQRTQQEDSAVYLCASSLDSGGAGNEQFFGPGTRLTVL.

This clone was observed a few times. The sample carries other DNA sequences with the same CDR3. V is TRBV28 and J is TRBJ1-2; possible D gene TRBD1, 6 bases. Germline CDR1 is MDHEN and CDR2 is SYDVKM. The V end lost 3 bases, the J end lost 5 bases, and 16 bases lay between the germline ends. The CDR3 loop spans 15 amino acids. CDR3 DNA sequence: TGTGCCAGCAGTTTTTCCAAGGGCAGGGGATATGGCTACACCTTC. It encodes CASSFSKGRGYGYTF.

The chain has TRBV5-4 and TRBJ1-2; TRBD1 is a possible D gene (5 bases). Trimming pared 4 bases from V and 1 base from J, leaving 29 bases between. Germline V lookup: CDR1 SGHNT, CDR2 YYREEE (reference sequence). There are 20 residues in the CDR3. The CDR3 nucleotides are TGTGCCAGCAGCCGCGGGTCCCCCGAAGGGACTCCCAAGTTTAACTATGGCTACACCTTC. Amino acid sequence: CASSRGSPEGTPKFNYGYTF.

This sequence joins TRBV6-1 and TRBJ2-3; D not resolved. Germline CDR1 is MNHNS and CDR2 is SASEGT. Trimming pared 8 bases from V and 8 bases from J, leaving 11 bases between. The CDR3 sequence is 11 residues long. Here the CDR3 reads CASCRHSTQYF. For the CDR3, the DNA is TGTGCCAGCTGTCGTCACTCTACGCAGTATTTT.

The rearrangement uses TRBV5-1 and TRBJ2-1; 12 bases align to TRBD2. Germline trimming cut 3 bases from V and 2 bases from J; bases unmatched to any gene: 15. This CDR3 spans 20 amino acids. The germline V gene encodes CDR1 SGHRS and CDR2 YFSETQ. Written as DNA, the CDR3 is TGCGCCAGCAGCTCCATCCAGACTAGCGGGGGTGCACCAACCTACAATGAGCAGTTCTTC. This sequence encodes CASSSIQTSGGAPTYNEQFF. Full variable domain (outside the CDR3, taken from reference TRBV5-1 and TRBJ2-1): KAGVTQTPRYLIKTRGQQVTLSCSPISGHRSVSWYQQTPGQGLQFLFEYFSETQRNKGNFPGRFSGRQFSNSRSEMNVSTLELGDSALYLCASSSIQTSGGAPTYNEQFFGPGTRLTVL.

The J gene is TRBJ1-2, the V gene TRBV29-1; 11 bases line up with TRBD1. The V gene end was trimmed by 2 bases and the J gene end by 9 bases; junction bases not matched to a gene: 5. The germline V gene encodes CDR1 SQVTM and CDR2 ANQGSEA. The CDR3 covers 13 residues. The CDR3 loop is CSVERGQGVSYTF. In DNA form, the CDR3 reads TGCAGCGTTGAACGGGGACAGGGGGTGAGCTACACCTTC.

J is TRBJ2-2 and V is TRBV10-2; weak D call: TRBD1 (6 bases). This CDR3 comprises 11 residues. Trimming stripped 9 bases from V and 6 bases from J, with 8 bases between. The V gene's germline CDR1 is WSHSY and CDR2 SAAADI. The CDR3 spells CASTGSGELFF. The DNA for the CDR3 is TGCGCCAGTACAGGGTCCGGGGAGCTGTTTTTT.

This rearrangement joins TRBV5-1 to TRBJ1-2, with 10 bases identical to TRBD1. Germline CDR1 SGHRS, CDR2 YFSETQ. This CDR3 contains 17 residues. V was clipped by 1 base and J by 5 bases; unmatched bases: 11. The DNA for the CDR3 is TGCGCCAGCAGCTTGCCGGGACAGGGGCAGATACTATATGGCTACACCTTC. Its protein is CASSLPGQGQILYGYTF.

This clone is a singleton in its sample. The rearrangement links TRBV9 to TRBJ2-3, with 13 bases matching TRBD2. V shed 3 bases, J shed 4 bases, and the junction held 23 bases outside the gene matches. Germline V gene lookup returns CDR1 SGDLS and CDR2 YYNGEE. This CDR3 is 22 amino acids long. CDR3 sequence reads: CASSALGPEGLAGDINSDTQYF. CDR3 nucleotide sequence: TGTGCCAGCAGCGCGTTGGGGCCAGAAGGACTAGCGGGGGACATAAACTCAGATACGCAGTATTTT.

The chain uses TRBV25-1 and TRBJ1-3, with a possible D match to TRBD1 (5 bases). Germline values: CDR1 MGHDK, CDR2 SYGVNS. V gave up 3 bases and J gave up 4 bases, with 13 bases separating them. The CDR3 spans 15 residues. CDR3 region: CASSDRVPKGNTIYF. For the CDR3, the DNA is TGTGCCAGCAGTGACAGGGTCCCTAAAGGAAACACCATATATTTT.

The V call is TRBV2, the J call TRBJ1-5, with TRBD1 identical over 7 bases. Per the germline V gene, CDR1 is SNHLY and CDR2 is FYNNEI. V shed 7 bases and J 4 bases; nucleotides not matched to a gene: 19. The CDR3 is 18 amino acids. The CDR3 bases are TGTGCCAGCACAAACAGGGGCTCAGGACTGGGGAATAATCAGCCCCAGCATTTT. The encoded protein is CASTNRGSGLGNNQPQHF.

This clone was detected only once. V usage is TRBV12-5 and J usage is TRBJ1-5, with TRBD1 matching 8 bases. The CDR3 is made up of 15 amino acids. The germline V gene encodes CDR1 LGHNT and CDR2 FRNRAP. V gave up 6 bases and J gave up 5 bases; unmatched junction bases: 9. In nucleotides, the CDR3 is TGTGCTAGTGGGGCAGGACAGGGCGATCATCAGCCCCAGCATTTT. It specifies CASGAGQGDHQPQHF.

The rearrangement uses TRBV7-9 and TRBJ2-3; 15 bases agree with TRBD2. Looked up from germline, CDR1 is SEHNR and CDR2 is FQNEAQ (reference sequence). The CDR3 loop spans 18 amino acids. With V trimmed by 5 bases and J by 5 bases, 11 bases remained unmatched. The CDR3 nucleotides read TGTGCCAGCAGCCATCGGACTAGCGGGGGGGAACGGATAGATACGCAGTATTTT. This translates into CASSHRTSGGERIDTQYF.

The chain uses TRBV7-9 and TRBJ2-7; 7 bases map to TRBD1. The CDR3 extends over 15 amino acids. Germline V gives CDR1 SEHNR, CDR2 FQNEAQ (reference sequence). V lost 5 bases, J lost 3 bases, and 10 bases stayed unmatched. CDR3 nucleotides: TGTGCCAGCAGCGTAAGGGGACAGACATACTACGAGCAGTACTTC. Its protein product is CASSVRGQTYYEQYF.

The chain couples TRBV7-9 to TRBJ1-3, with 7 nucleotides matching TRBD1. Germline V lookup: CDR1 SEHNR, CDR2 FQNEAQ (reference sequence). The CDR3 spans 16 residues. V lost 6 bases and J lost 3; bases outside the gene matches: 11. The CDR3 DNA is TGTGCCAGCAGTCACCGTGGGACAGTCGGTGGAAACACCATATATTTT. As protein: CASSHRGTVGGNTIYF.

This clone appeared a single time. Here the CDR3 reads CASRGQRSRKLFF. CDR3 DNA: TGTGCCAGCAGAGGACAGAGGAGTCGAAAACTGTTTTTT. The genes are TRBV5-6 and TRBJ1-4, with a possible D match to TRBD1 (6 bases). The CDR3 length is 13 residues. The V end lost 5 bases, the J end lost 10 bases, and 15 bases lay between the germline ends. Germline CDR1 is SGHDT and CDR2 is YYEEEE.

The chain carries TRBV27 and TRBJ1-5, with D unresolved. With 0 bases removed from V and 6 bases from J, the gap between germline ends came to 9 bases. Germline loops: CDR1 MNHEY, CDR2 SMNVEV (reference sequence). The CDR3 is 14 residues long. For the CDR3, the DNA is TGTGCCAGCAGTTTATCGATTACATTTCAGCCCCAGCATTTT. The encoded protein is CASSLSITFQPQHF.

The chain joins TRBV28 to TRBJ1-1; unclear D gene. CDR1 and CDR2 (germline): MDHEN, SYDVKM. The CDR3 is 17 amino acids. The V end lost 3 bases, the J end lost 1 base, and 18 bases lay between the germline ends. The CDR3 DNA is TGTGCCAGCAGTTTGCTTTTTGCTAGACTCGAGAACACTGAAGCTTTCTTT. Its translation: CASSLLFARLENTEAFF.

The chain combines TRBV28 with TRBJ1-1, with a tentative D call TRBD1 (5 bases). V lost 3 bases to trimming and J lost 1 base, with 21 bases between them. Germline CDR1 reads MDHEN; CDR2 reads SYDVKM. There are 18 residues in the CDR3. Written as DNA, the CDR3 is TGTGCCAGCAGTTTTGTCGCCAGGGCCCCGTTAAGGAACACTGAAGCTTTCTTT. Translated, it gives CASSFVARAPLRNTEAFF.

The chain links TRBV9 to TRBJ1-5, with a possible D match to TRBD1 (5 bases). This CDR3 is 13 amino acids long. Germline CDR1 reads SGDLS; CDR2 reads YYNGEE. Trimming pared 4 bases from V and 4 bases from J, leaving 9 bases between. The CDR3 sequence: CASSLTENQPQHF. In DNA, the CDR3 is TGTGCCAGCAGCCTGACAGAAAATCAGCCCCAGCATTTT.

The chain carries TRBV7-2 and TRBJ1-3, with TRBD1 as a possible D gene (5 bases). This CDR3 comprises 18 residues. V lost 4 bases to trimming and J lost 0 bases, with 19 bases between them. The germline gives CDR1 SGHTA, CDR2 FQGNSA. The CDR3 region has the DNA TGTGCCAGCAGCTCATGGACTAACAGGTGGAACTCTGGAAACACCATATATTTT. It encodes CASSSWTNRWNSGNTIYF.

This clone was seen only once. The chain carries TRBV7-2 and TRBJ2-5; 7 bases map to TRBD2. The trim removed 5 bases at V and 1 base at J, leaving 13 bases unmatched. Germline CDR1 reads SGHTA; CDR2 reads FQGNSA. The CDR3 runs 17 residues. The CDR3 reads CASSRTGLAETQETQYF. Here the CDR3 DNA reads TGTGCCAGCAGCCGGACCGGGCTAGCGGAGACCCAAGAGACCCAGTACTTC.